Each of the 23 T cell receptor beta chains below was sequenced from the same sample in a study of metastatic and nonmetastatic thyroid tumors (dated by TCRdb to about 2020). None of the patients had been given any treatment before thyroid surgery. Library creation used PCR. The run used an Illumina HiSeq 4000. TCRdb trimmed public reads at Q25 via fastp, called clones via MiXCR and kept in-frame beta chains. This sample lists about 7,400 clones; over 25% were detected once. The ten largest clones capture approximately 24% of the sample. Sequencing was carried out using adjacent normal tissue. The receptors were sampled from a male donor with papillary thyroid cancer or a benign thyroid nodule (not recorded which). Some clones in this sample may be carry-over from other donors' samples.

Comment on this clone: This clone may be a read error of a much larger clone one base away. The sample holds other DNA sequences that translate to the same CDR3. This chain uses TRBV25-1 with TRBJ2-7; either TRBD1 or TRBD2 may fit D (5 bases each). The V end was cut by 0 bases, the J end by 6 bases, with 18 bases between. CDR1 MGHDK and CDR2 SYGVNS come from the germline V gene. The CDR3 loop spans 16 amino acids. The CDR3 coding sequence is TGTGCCAGCAGTGAATATTTGGGACCCGGTAGGGGCGAGCAGTACTTC. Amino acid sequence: CASSEYLGPGRGEQYF.

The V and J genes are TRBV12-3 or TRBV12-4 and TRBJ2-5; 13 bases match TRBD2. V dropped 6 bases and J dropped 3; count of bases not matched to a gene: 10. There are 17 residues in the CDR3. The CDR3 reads CASSPGTSGVEEETQYF. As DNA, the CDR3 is TGTGCCAGCAGCCCAGGGACTAGCGGGGTAGAGGAAGAGACCCAGTACTTC.

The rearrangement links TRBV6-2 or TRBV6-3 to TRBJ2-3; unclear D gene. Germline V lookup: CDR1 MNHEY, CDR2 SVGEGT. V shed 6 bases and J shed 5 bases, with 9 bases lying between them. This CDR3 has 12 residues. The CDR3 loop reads CASRFSEDTQYF. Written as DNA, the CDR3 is TGTGCCAGCAGATTTAGTGAAGATACGCAGTATTTT.

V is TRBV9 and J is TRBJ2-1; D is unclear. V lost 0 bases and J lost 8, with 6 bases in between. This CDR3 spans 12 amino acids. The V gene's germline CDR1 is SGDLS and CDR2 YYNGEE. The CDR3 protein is CASSVEKDEQFF. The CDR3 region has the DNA TGTGCCAGCAGCGTAGAAAAAGATGAGCAGTTCTTC.

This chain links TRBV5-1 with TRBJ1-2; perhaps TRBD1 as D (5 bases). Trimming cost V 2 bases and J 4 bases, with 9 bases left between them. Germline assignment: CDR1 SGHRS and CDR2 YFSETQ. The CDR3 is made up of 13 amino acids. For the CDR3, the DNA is TGCGCCAGCAGCTTAAGGCAGGGCTATGGCTACACCTTC. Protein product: CASSLRQGYGYTF. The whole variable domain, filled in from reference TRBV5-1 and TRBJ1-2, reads KAGVTQTPRYLIKTRGQQVTLSCSPISGHRSVSWYQQTPGQGLQFLFEYFSETQRNKGNFPGRFSGRQFSNSRSEMNVSTLELGDSALYLCASSLRQGYGYTFGSGTRLTVV.

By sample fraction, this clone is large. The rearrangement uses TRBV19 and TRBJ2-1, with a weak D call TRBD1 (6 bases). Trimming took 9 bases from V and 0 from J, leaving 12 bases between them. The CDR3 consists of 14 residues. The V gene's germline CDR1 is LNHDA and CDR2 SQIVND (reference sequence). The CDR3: CASHRTDSYNEQFF. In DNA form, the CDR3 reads TGTGCCAGCCACCGGACAGACTCCTACAATGAGCAGTTCTTC.

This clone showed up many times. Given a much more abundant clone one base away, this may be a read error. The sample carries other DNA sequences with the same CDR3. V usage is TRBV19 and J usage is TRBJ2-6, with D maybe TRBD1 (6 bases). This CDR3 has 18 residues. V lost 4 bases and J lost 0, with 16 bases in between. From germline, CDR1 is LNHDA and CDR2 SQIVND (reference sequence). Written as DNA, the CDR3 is TGTGCCAGTAGTACAACAGGGTTTACACCCTCTGGGGCCAACGTCCTGACTTTC. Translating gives CASSTTGFTPSGANVLTF.

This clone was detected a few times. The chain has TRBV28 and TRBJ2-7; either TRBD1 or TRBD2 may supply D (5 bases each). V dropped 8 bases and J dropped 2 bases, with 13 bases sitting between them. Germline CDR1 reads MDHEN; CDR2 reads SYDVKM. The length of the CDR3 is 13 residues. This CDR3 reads CASLRQRPYEQYF. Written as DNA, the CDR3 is TGTGCCAGCCTCCGACAGCGGCCCTACGAGCAGTACTTC. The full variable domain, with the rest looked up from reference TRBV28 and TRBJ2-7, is DVKVTQSSRYLVKRTGEKVFLECVQDMDHENMFWYRQDPGLGLRLIYFSYDVKMKEKGDIPEGYSVSREKKERFSLILESASTNQTSMYLCASLRQRPYEQYFGPGTRLTVT.

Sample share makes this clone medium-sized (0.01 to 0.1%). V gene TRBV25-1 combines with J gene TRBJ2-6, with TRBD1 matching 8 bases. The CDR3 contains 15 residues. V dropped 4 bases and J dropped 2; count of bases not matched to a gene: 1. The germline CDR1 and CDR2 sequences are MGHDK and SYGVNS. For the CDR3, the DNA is TGTGCCAGCAGTGCGGACAGGGCTGGGGCCAACGTCCTGACTTTC. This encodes CASSADRAGANVLTF.

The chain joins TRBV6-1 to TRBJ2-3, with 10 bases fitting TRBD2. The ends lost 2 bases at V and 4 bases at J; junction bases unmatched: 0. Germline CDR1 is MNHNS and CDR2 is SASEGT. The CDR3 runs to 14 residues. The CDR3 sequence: CASSELAGADTQYF. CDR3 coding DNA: TGTGCCAGCAGTGAACTAGCGGGAGCAGATACGCAGTATTTT.

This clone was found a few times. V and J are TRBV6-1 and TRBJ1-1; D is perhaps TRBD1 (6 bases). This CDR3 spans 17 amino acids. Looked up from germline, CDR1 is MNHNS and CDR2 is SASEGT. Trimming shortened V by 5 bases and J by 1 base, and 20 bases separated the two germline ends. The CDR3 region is CASSQKNRGLSNTEAFF. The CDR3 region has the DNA TGTGCCAGCAGTCAGAAAAACCGGGGGCTATCGAACACTGAAGCTTTCTTT.

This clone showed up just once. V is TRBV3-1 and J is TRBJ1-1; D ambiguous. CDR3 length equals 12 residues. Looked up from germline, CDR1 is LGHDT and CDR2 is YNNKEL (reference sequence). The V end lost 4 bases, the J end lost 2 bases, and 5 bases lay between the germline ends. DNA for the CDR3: TGTGCCAGCAGCCCAGGAAACACTGAAGCTTTCTTT. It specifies CASSPGNTEAFF.

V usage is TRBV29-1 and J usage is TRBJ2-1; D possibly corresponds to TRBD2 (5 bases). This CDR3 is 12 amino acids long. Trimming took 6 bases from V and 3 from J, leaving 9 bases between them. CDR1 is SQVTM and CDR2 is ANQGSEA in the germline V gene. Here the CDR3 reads CSVNRGYNEQFF. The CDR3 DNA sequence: TGCAGCGTCAATCGGGGCTACAATGAGCAGTTCTTC.

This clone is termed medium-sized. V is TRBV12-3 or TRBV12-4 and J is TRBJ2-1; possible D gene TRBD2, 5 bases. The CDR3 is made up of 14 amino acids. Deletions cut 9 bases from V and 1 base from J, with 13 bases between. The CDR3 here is CASLRGLSYNEQFF. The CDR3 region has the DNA TGTGCCAGTCTTCGAGGGCTATCCTACAATGAGCAGTTCTTC.

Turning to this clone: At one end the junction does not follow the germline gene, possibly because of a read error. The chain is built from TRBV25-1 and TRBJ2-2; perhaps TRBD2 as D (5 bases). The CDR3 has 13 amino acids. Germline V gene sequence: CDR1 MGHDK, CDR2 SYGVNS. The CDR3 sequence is CASSDTYTGEMFF. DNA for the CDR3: TGTGCCAGCAGTGATACCTACACCGGGGAGATGTTTTTT.

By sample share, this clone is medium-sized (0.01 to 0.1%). The DNA of the CDR3 is TGCGCCAGCAGCTCTAGCGGGAGCTCGAACTACGAGCAGTACTTC. It encodes CASSSSGSSNYEQYF. This chain links TRBV5-1 with TRBJ2-7; TRBD2 matches at 10 bases. Trimming took 3 bases from V and 3 from J; bases not matched to a gene: 6. The CDR3 runs 15 residues. Germline CDR1 and CDR2: SGHRS and YFSETQ.

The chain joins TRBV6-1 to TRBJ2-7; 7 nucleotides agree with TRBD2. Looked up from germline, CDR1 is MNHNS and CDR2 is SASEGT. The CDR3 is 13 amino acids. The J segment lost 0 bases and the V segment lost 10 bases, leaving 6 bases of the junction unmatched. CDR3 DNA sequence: TGTGCCATTCTAGCGGCAAGCTCCTACGAGCAGTACTTC. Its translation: CAILAASSYEQYF.

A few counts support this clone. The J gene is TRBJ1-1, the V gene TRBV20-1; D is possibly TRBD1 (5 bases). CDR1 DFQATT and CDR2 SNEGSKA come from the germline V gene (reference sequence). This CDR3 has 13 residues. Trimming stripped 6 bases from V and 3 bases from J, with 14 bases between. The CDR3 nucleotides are TGCAGTGCGGCCCCAGGGTATGACACTGAAGCTTTCTTT. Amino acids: CSAAPGYDTEAFF.

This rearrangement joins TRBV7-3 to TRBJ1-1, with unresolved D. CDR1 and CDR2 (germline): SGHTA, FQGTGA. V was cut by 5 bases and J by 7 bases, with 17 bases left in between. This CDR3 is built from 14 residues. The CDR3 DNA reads TGTGCCAGCAGCGAAGACCCGGGCGACAATGAAGCTTTCTTT. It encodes CASSEDPGDNEAFF. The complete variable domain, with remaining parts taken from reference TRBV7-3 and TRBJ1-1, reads GAGVSQTPSNKVTEKGKYVELRCDPISGHTALYWYRQSLGQGPEFLIYFQGTGAADDSGLPNDRFFAVRPEGSVSTLKIQRTERGDSAVYLCASSEDPGDNEAFFGQGTRLTVV.

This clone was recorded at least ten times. CDR3 region: CASSAGVPQSEQYF. CDR3 coding DNA: TGTGCCAGCAGCGCAGGGGTCCCCCAGAGCGAGCAGTACTTC. This rearrangement joins TRBV7-9 to TRBJ2-7, with a tentative D call TRBD1 (6 bases). CDR3 length equals 14 residues. Per the germline V gene, CDR1 is SEHNR and CDR2 is FQNEAQ (reference sequence). Trimming cost V 5 bases and J 6 bases, with 17 bases left between them.

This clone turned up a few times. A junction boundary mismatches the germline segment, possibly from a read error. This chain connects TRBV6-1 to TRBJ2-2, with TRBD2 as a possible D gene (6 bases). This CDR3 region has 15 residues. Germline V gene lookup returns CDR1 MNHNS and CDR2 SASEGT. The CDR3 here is CASRKGGLDTGELFF. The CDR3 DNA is TGTGCGAGCAGAAAGGGAGGTTTGGACACCGGGGAGCTGTTTTTT.

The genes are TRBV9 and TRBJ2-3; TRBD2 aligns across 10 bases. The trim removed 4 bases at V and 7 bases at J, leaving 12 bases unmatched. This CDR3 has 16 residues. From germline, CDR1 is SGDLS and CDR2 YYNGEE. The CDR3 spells CASSSSGTSVPNTQYF. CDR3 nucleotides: TGTGCCAGCAGCTCCTCCGGGACTAGCGTGCCAAATACGCAGTATTTT.

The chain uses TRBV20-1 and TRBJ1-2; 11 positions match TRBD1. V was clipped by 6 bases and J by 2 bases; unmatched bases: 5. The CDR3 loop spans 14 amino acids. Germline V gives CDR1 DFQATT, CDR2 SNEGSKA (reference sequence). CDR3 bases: TGCAGTGCCGTGGGACAGGGGGTGAACTATGGCTACACCTTC. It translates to CSAVGQGVNYGYTF.